The 13 T cell receptor beta chains reported below all come from one sample, sequenced in a study of blood T cell repertoires in COVID-19. This table comes from immunoSEQ multiplex PCR, and its TCRdb copy is limited to in-frame clones, with some not included. The data show around 62,000 clones, with 88% seen just once and approximately 40% held by the top ten. The sample comprised peripheral blood. Receptors originate from a woman aged 60-75 years with COVID-19, enrolled during active disease.

The chain is built from TRBV2 and TRBJ2-7; tentative D call: TRBD1 (6 bases). V was clipped by 4 bases and J by 2 bases, with 9 bases between them. The CDR3 covers 13 residues. CDR1 and CDR2 (germline): SNHLY, FYNNEI. The chain's CDR3 is CASSAQGTYEQYF. The DNA of the CDR3 is TGTGCCAGCAGTGCACAGGGCACCTACGAGCAGTACTTC.

The chain recombines TRBV2 with TRBJ2-7, with D unclear. The CDR3 is 14 amino acids. Per the germline V gene, CDR1 is SNHLY and CDR2 is FYNNEI. V was trimmed by 3 bases and J by 2 bases, leaving 11 bases between them. CDR3 sequence (DNA): TGTGCCAGCAGTGATACCAGGTTCCCCTACGAGCAGTACTTC. This translates into CASSDTRFPYEQYF.

This chain links TRBV29-1 with TRBJ2-3; maybe TRBD1 (6 bases). Looked up from germline, CDR1 is SQVTM and CDR2 is ANQGSEA. V dropped 5 bases and J dropped 0 bases, with 12 bases sitting between them. The CDR3 runs 14 residues. CDR3 nucleotides: TGCAGCGTTTGGACAGACTCTAGCACAGATACGCAGTATTTT. Its protein product is CSVWTDSSTDTQYF.

The chain has TRBV7-8 and TRBJ1-5; 10 positions match TRBD1. CDR3 length: 15 residues. The germline gives CDR1 SGHVS, CDR2 FQNEAQ. V lost 5 bases to trimming and J lost 7 bases; unmatched junction nucleotides: 8. CDR3 residues: CASSPSRDRGQPQHF. In nucleotides, the CDR3 is TGTGCCAGCAGCCCGTCCCGGGACAGGGGACAGCCCCAGCATTTT.

This clone came up once. J is TRBJ1-1 and V is TRBV29-1; 7 bases line up with TRBD1. CDR1 is SQVTM, CDR2 ANQGSEA, per germline. CDR3 length: 12 amino acids. After removal of 6 bases from V and 3 bases from J, the junction contained 4 bases not matched to a gene. The CDR3 here is CSVHQGDTEAFF. CDR3 DNA sequence: TGCAGCGTGCATCAGGGGGACACTGAAGCTTTCTTT.

This chain joins TRBV11-3 and TRBJ2-1; TRBD2 matches 9 bases. Losses at the gene ends were 2 bases for V and 0 bases for J; bases not matched to a gene: 5. The CDR3 spans 17 residues. Germline lookup yields CDR1 SGHNT and CDR2 YENEEA. The CDR3 coding sequence is TGTGCCAGCAGCTTACGTAGCGGGAGTGGCTCCTACAATGAGCAGTTCTTC. Residues: CASSLRSGSGSYNEQFF. Combining the CDR3 with reference TRBV11-3 and TRBJ2-1 gives the whole variable domain EAGVVQSPRYKIIEKKQPVAFWCNPISGHNTLYWYLQNLGQGPELLIRYENEEAVDDSQLPKDRFSAERLKGVDSTLKIQPAELGDSAVYLCASSLRSGSGSYNEQFFGPGTRLTVL.

This chain joins TRBV2 and TRBJ1-3; tentative D call: TRBD1 (5 bases). CDR3 length equals 13 residues. V was clipped by 3 bases and J by 5 bases, with 8 bases between them. Per the germline V gene, CDR1 is SNHLY and CDR2 is FYNNEI. This CDR3 is CASSDGGRNTIYF. The CDR3 nucleotides are TGTGCCAGCAGTGACGGGGGAAGAAACACCATATATTTT.

The CDR3 sequence: CASSFFQGQRLRNTIYF. CDR3 DNA sequence: TGTGCCAGCAGCTTTTTCCAGGGACAGAGATTAAGAAACACCATATATTTT. The chain recombines TRBV7-9 with TRBJ1-3; TRBD1 matches at 7 bases. CDR1 is SEHNR and CDR2 is FQNEAQ in the germline V gene (reference sequence). CDR3 length: 17 residues. With V trimmed by 3 bases and J by 5 bases, 13 bases remained unmatched.

The chain links TRBV2 to TRBJ2-5; the D gene is possibly TRBD1 (5 bases). Trimming took off 6 bases at V and 1 base at J, with 12 bases between the two ends. The CDR3 has 14 amino acids. From germline, CDR1 is SNHLY and CDR2 FYNNEI. The CDR3 region is CASRSSDSQETQYF. The CDR3, as DNA: TGTGCCAGCAGATCATCTGACAGCCAAGAGACCCAGTACTTC.

The CDR3 reads CASSQELDSNQPQHF. The CDR3 DNA follows: TGCGCCAGCAGCCAAGAACTTGATAGCAATCAGCCCCAGCATTTT. The chain uses TRBV4-3 and TRBJ1-5; the D is unclear. Germline V gives CDR1 LGHNA, CDR2 YSLEER. The CDR3 is 15 residues long. Trimming took off 0 bases at V and 0 bases at J, with 6 bases between the two ends.

In DNA, the CDR3 is TGTGCCAGCAGCTCCAGGGACGGGGAGCTGTTTTTT. As protein: CASSSRDGELFF. The J gene is TRBJ2-2, the V gene TRBV7-7; D is perhaps TRBD1 (5 bases). Per the germline V gene, CDR1 is SSHAT and CDR2 is FNYEAQ (reference sequence). CDR3 length: 12 residues. The V and J ends lost 4 bases and 7 bases respectively, with 7 bases between them.

The V and J genes are TRBV7-9 and TRBJ2-2; D is unclear. CDR3 length: 12 residues. CDR1 is SEHNR, CDR2 FQNEAQ, per germline (reference sequence). Between the trimmed V and J ends, which lost 5 bases and 6 bases, there was a span of 7 bases. CDR3 loop: CASSHTSGELFF. Here the CDR3 DNA reads TGTGCCAGCAGCCACACCTCCGGGGAGCTGTTTTTT.

This chain uses TRBV4-2 with TRBJ1-1, with a weak D call TRBD1 (5 bases). The CDR3 covers 14 residues. Germline loops: CDR1 LGHNA, CDR2 YNFKEQ. Trimming removed 6 bases at V and 4 bases at J, with 15 bases between. Here the CDR3 reads CASSPGHQGTEAFF. The CDR3 coding sequence is TGTGCCAGCAGTCCTGGGCACCAGGGCACTGAAGCTTTCTTT.